These 26 T cell receptor beta chains share one sample of origin, sequenced in a study of T cell responses to AZD1222 COVID-19 vaccine. Generated by immunoSEQ multiplex PCR, the TCRdb table keeps only in-frame clones and is missing some. This table holds some 130,000 clones, around 84% found once. The sequencing here drew on peripheral blood, taken on day 0 of AZD1222 vaccination. The receptor set was obtained from an adult in good health.

This sequence joins TRBV5-1 and TRBJ2-2; D call uncertain. V gave up 3 bases and J gave up 6 bases, with 18 bases separating them. CDR3 length: 16 amino acids. Germline CDR1 SGHRS, CDR2 YFSETQ. The CDR3 loop reads CASSSADASSAGELFF. In DNA form, the CDR3 reads TGCGCCAGCAGCTCCGCCGATGCCAGCTCCGCCGGGGAGCTGTTTTTT.

This clone was seen just once. J is TRBJ2-3 and V is TRBV6-5; D is unresolved. The CDR3 is made up of 14 amino acids. CDR1 and CDR2 (germline): MNHEY, SVGAGI. V was cut by 7 bases and J by 4 bases, with 15 bases left in between. The chain's CDR3 is CASNPRTSADTQYF. In DNA, the CDR3 is TGTGCCAGCAACCCGCGAACCAGTGCAGATACGCAGTATTTT.

This clone was seen just once. The genes are TRBV3-1 (or the pseudogene TRBV3-2) and TRBJ2-4; D is unresolved. Germline V gives CDR1 LGHDT, CDR2 YNNKEL (reference sequence). V was cut by 2 bases and J by 2 bases, with 4 bases left in between. The CDR3 has 13 amino acids. The CDR3: CASSQRTKNIQYF. The DNA of the CDR3 is TGTGCCAGCAGCCAAAGGACCAAAAACATTCAGTACTTC.

V and J are TRBV7-3 and TRBJ2-5, with no clear D. There are 13 residues in the CDR3. Trimming stripped 5 bases from V and 5 bases from J, with 12 bases between. Germline CDR1 is SGHTA and CDR2 is FQGTGA. The DNA for the CDR3 is TGTGCCAGCAGCCGGATGGGCCGGGAGACCCAGTACTTC. Translating gives CASSRMGRETQYF.

This clone appeared a few times. J is TRBJ2-7 and V is TRBV6-5; TRBD1 matches at 7 bases. The CDR3 length is 15 residues. After removal of 0 bases from V and 4 bases from J, the junction contained 6 bases not matched to a gene. Looked up from germline, CDR1 is MNHEY and CDR2 is SVGAGI. The CDR3 region is CASSYSPGQRYEQYF. Written as DNA, the CDR3 is TGTGCCAGCAGTTACTCCCCGGGACAGAGATACGAGCAGTACTTC.

The rearrangement links TRBV14 to TRBJ1-2; D possibly corresponds to TRBD1 (6 bases). The germline V and J ends were trimmed by 1 base and 4 bases, with 10 bases remaining between them. This CDR3 comprises 14 residues. Germline values: CDR1 SGHDN, CDR2 FVKESK. The CDR3, as DNA: TGTGCCAGCAGCCAAGTGGGGGGCAGCTATGGCTACACCTTC. It is translated as CASSQVGGSYGYTF.

The V gene is TRBV28, the J gene TRBJ2-1; TRBD1 matches at 8 bases. V shed 6 bases, J shed 0 bases, and the junction held 4 bases outside the gene matches. There are 15 residues in the CDR3. Germline loops: CDR1 MDHEN, CDR2 SYDVKM. DNA for the CDR3: TGTGCCAGCAGACGCGACAGGGGCTCCTACAATGAGCAGTTCTTC. Translating gives CASRRDRGSYNEQFF.

The J gene is TRBJ2-2, the V gene TRBV9, with D tentatively TRBD2 (6 bases). The germline CDR1 and CDR2 sequences are SGDLS and YYNGEE. The CDR3 runs to 17 residues. The V end was cut by 3 bases, the J end by 4 bases, with 19 bases between. The CDR3 here is CASSAGERTTITGELFF. Here the CDR3 DNA reads TGTGCCAGCAGCGCGGGGGAACGGACCACCATCACCGGGGAGCTGTTTTTT.

The gene calls are TRBV19 and TRBJ1-1; D possibly corresponds to TRBD1 (5 bases). Germline V gives CDR1 LNHDA, CDR2 SQIVND (reference sequence). The CDR3 sequence is 13 residues long. V lost 4 bases and J lost 4, with 10 bases in between. The CDR3, as DNA: TGTGCCAGTAGTAATTCGAGGGGCACTGAAGCTTTCTTT. Protein sequence: CASSNSRGTEAFF. The full variable domain, rest sourced from reference TRBV19 and TRBJ1-1, is DGGITQSPKYLFRKEGQNVTLSCEQNLNHDAMYWYRQDPGQGLRLIYYSQIVNDFQKGDIAEGYSVSREKKESFPLTVTSAQKNPTAFYLCASSNSRGTEAFFGQGTRLTVV.

The V call is TRBV7-2, the J call TRBJ2-7, with 9 bases fitting TRBD1. Germline assignment: CDR1 SGHTA and CDR2 FQGNSA. The CDR3 covers 15 residues. After removal of 3 bases from V and 3 bases from J, the junction contained 6 bases not matched to a gene. The DNA for the CDR3 is TGTGCCAGCAGCTTCTCCGGGACAGGGAGCTACGAGCAGTACTTC. It is translated as CASSFSGTGSYEQYF.

The V gene is TRBV5-1, the J gene TRBJ2-3, with D possibly being TRBD2 (7 bases). Looked up from germline, CDR1 is SGHRS and CDR2 is YFSETQ. V dropped 1 base and J dropped 5 bases, with 17 bases sitting between them. The CDR3 is 16 residues long. CDR3 loop: CASSLYLQGGVDTQYF. CDR3 bases: TGCGCCAGCAGCTTGTACCTACAGGGAGGGGTAGATACGCAGTATTTT.

The V and J genes are TRBV6-5 and TRBJ1-2; D is unresolved. CDR1 is MNHEY, CDR2 SVGAGI, per germline. CDR3 length equals 13 residues. Trimming removed 9 bases at V and 4 bases at J, with 15 bases between. CDR3 nucleotide sequence: TGTGCCAGTGCCCCGACGGTGGTCTATGGCTACACCTTC. Translating gives CASAPTVVYGYTF.

This clone occurred a few times. The rearrangement uses TRBV27 and TRBJ1-5, with a weak D call TRBD1 (5 bases). Per germline, CDR1 MNHEY and CDR2 SMNVEV (reference sequence). This CDR3 has 15 amino acids. The germline V and J ends were trimmed by 2 bases and 7 bases, with 15 bases remaining between them. For the CDR3, the DNA is TGTGCCAGCAGTTTAGTCGGACTTCGGGGCCAGCCCCAGCATTTT. It translates to CASSLVGLRGQPQHF.

V gene TRBV10-3 combines with J gene TRBJ1-2; 12 bases fit TRBD1. The germline gives CDR1 ENHRY, CDR2 SYGVKD. This CDR3 has 17 residues. V was clipped by 7 bases and J by 2 bases; unmatched bases: 11. The CDR3 DNA reads as TGTGCCATCAATAGGGACAGGGGGCGAGGTAAAAACTATGGCTACACCTTC. It translates to CAINRDRGRGKNYGYTF.

The chain couples TRBV2 to TRBJ2-1; 8 bases map to TRBD2. J was trimmed by 0 bases and V by 7 bases; bases with no gene match: 8. The CDR3 sequence is 16 residues long. Germline V CDR1 and CDR2: SNHLY, FYNNEI. The CDR3 loop is CASTSPAGGSYNEQFF. For the CDR3, the DNA is TGTGCCAGCACCTCCCCGGCGGGGGGCTCCTACAATGAGCAGTTCTTC.

The chain carries TRBV13 and TRBJ2-1; possibly TRBD2 for D (6 bases). Germline loops: CDR1 PRHDT, CDR2 FYEKMQ (reference sequence). The CDR3 runs 15 residues. The germline V and J ends were trimmed by 4 bases and 6 bases, with 16 bases remaining between them. The CDR3 here is CASSSYQGAGNEQFF. The CDR3 DNA follows: TGTGCCAGCAGCTCCTACCAGGGAGCGGGCAATGAGCAGTTCTTC.

This sequence joins TRBV12-3 or TRBV12-4 and TRBJ2-7; D gene uncertain. Trimming took off 4 bases at V and 3 bases at J, with 10 bases between the two ends. The CDR3 extends over 13 amino acids. The CDR3 is CASSSGRFYEQYF. DNA of the CDR3: TGTGCCAGCAGTTCCGGACGGTTCTACGAGCAGTACTTC.

The CDR3 DNA sequence: TGTGCCAGCACGATAGGTTCCAATTCACCCCTCCACTTT. It is translated as CASTIGSNSPLHF. The chain employs TRBV9 and TRBJ1-6; D gene uncertain. The CDR3 is 13 residues long. V dropped 6 bases and J dropped 7 bases, with 11 bases sitting between them. Per germline, CDR1 SGDLS and CDR2 YYNGEE.

The chain is built from TRBV11-2 and TRBJ2-3; perhaps TRBD1 as D (7 bases). This CDR3 comprises 18 residues. Germline V CDR1 and CDR2: SGHAT, FQNNGV. V was clipped by 4 bases and J by 2 bases, with 22 bases between them. The CDR3 coding sequence is TGTGCCAGCAGCTCCGGGGGAAGCTGGACAGGAACCACAGATACGCAGTATTTT. Its translation is CASSSGGSWTGTTDTQYF.

The chain links TRBV6-2 or TRBV6-3 to TRBJ1-5, with TRBD1 matching over 9 bases. This CDR3 has 19 amino acids. J was trimmed by 7 bases and V by 0 bases; bases with no gene match: 16. Germline CDR1 is MNHEY and CDR2 is SVGEGT. The chain's CDR3 is CASSYSRTGQGGLSQPQHF. CDR3 DNA sequence: TGTGCCAGCAGTTACTCCCGCACGGGACAGGGTGGTCTTTCCCAGCCCCAGCATTTT.

The V and J genes are TRBV7-6 and TRBJ2-1; D is unclear. V was clipped by 5 bases and J by 0 bases, with 11 bases between them. Germline CDR1 reads SGHVS; CDR2 reads FNYEAQ. The CDR3 sequence is 15 residues long. The CDR3: CASSRTSSSYNEQFF. The CDR3 region has the DNA TGTGCCAGCAGCCGCACTTCGAGCTCCTACAATGAGCAGTTCTTC.

The gene calls are TRBV5-6 and TRBJ1-1, with D hard to call. CDR1 and CDR2 from the germline V gene are SGHDT and YYEEEE. V lost 0 bases and J 0 bases, leaving 9 bases between the germline ends. The CDR3 totals 15 residues. CDR3 nucleotides: TGTGCCAGCAGCTTGGCCCACAGATTGAACACTGAAGCTTTCTTT. Residues: CASSLAHRLNTEAFF.

CDR3 nucleotides: TGTGCCAGCAGCACCCGGACGCATTCGGCGGTCTCTGGGGCCAACGTCCTGACTTTC. Its protein is CASSTRTHSAVSGANVLTF. V and J are TRBV11-2 and TRBJ2-6, with no clear D. The CDR3 is 19 residues long. Germline V gene lookup returns CDR1 SGHAT and CDR2 FQNNGV. The ends were cut back, 5 bases at V and 0 bases at J, with 20 bases in the middle.

CDR3 residues: CASSQEVGNQPQHF. In nucleotides, the CDR3 is TGTGCCAGCAGCCAGGAGGTAGGCAATCAGCCCCAGCATTTT. The chain couples TRBV3-1 (or the pseudogene TRBV3-2) to TRBJ1-5; D remains ambiguous. Trimming took off 3 bases at V and 2 bases at J, with 8 bases between the two ends. Germline V gives CDR1 LGHDT, CDR2 YNNKEL (reference sequence). The CDR3 has 14 residues.

This rearrangement joins TRBV7-3 to TRBJ2-3, with 10 bases identical to TRBD2. The CDR3 is 15 residues long. CDR1 and CDR2 from the germline V gene are SGHTA and FQGTGA. V shed 4 bases, J shed 5 bases, and the junction held 6 bases outside the gene matches. CDR3 coding DNA: TGTGCCAGCAGCTCCCAGCGGGGGGGCCGAGATACGCAGTATTTT. Translating gives CASSSQRGGRDTQYF.

V and J are TRBV15 and TRBJ2-7, with D maybe TRBD1 (6 bases). The germline gives CDR1 LNHNV, CDR2 YYDKDF (reference sequence). V shed 0 bases and J shed 4 bases, with 19 bases lying between them. CDR3 length equals 17 residues. Written as DNA, the CDR3 is TGTGCCACCAGCAGAGATCCCCCCACAGGGCGCGGATACGAGCAGTACTTC. The encoded protein is CATSRDPPTGRGYEQYF.